The 2 T cell receptor beta chains below all came from one sample that was sequenced in a study of blood T cells in healthy people across ages. Using a J-beta primer mix together with a sample-barcoded 5' primer, a second PCR was run for roughly 6 to 12 cycles. MiXCR was run by TCRdb on the 5' RACE reads, yielding one entry per CDR3 protein. This sample has 1,500,000 or so distinct CDR3 sequences, with 35% to 45% found just once. Sample: blood. The receptors derive from a woman younger than 35 in good health.

Concerning this clonotype: A much larger clone differs from this one at a single base, so this may be a read error. Lacking the conserved final phenylalanine or tryptophan, this CDR3 likely reflects a read error. The V and J genes are TRBV29-1 and TRBJ2-1, with D possibly TRBD1 on 5 matching bases. This CDR3 region has 12 residues. Trimming shortened V by 3 bases and J by 9 bases, and 12 bases separated the two germline ends. Per the germline V gene, CDR1 is SQVTM and CDR2 is ANQGSEA. Here the CDR3 reads CSVDWGRSEQFL. The CDR3 nucleotides are TGCAGCGTTGACTGGGGCAGGAGTGAGCAGTTCTTA.

The V call is TRBV7-2, the J call TRBJ2-3; 12 nucleotides agree with TRBD2. The CDR3 extends over 14 amino acids. The trim removed 6 bases at V and 6 bases at J, leaving 4 bases unmatched. CDR1 is SGHTA and CDR2 is FQGNSA in the germline V gene. CDR3: CASRRTSGMDTQYF. The CDR3 DNA sequence: TGTGCCAGCAGACGGACTAGCGGGATGGATACGCAGTATTTT.